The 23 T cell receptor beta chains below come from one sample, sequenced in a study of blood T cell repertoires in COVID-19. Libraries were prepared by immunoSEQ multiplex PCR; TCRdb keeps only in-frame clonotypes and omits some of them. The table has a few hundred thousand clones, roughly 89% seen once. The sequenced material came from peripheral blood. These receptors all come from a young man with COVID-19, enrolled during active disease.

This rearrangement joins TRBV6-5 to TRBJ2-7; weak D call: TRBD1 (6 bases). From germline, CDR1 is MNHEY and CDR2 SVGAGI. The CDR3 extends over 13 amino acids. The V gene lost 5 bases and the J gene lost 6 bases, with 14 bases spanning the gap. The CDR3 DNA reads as TGTGCCAGCAGTCGACAGGAATTCGGCGAGCAGTACTTC. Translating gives CASSRQEFGEQYF.

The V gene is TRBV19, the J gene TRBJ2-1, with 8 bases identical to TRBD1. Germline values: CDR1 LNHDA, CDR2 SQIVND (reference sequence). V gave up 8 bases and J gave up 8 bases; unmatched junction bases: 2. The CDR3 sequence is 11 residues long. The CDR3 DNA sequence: TGTGCCAGTGCACAGGGGGATGAGCAGTTCTTC. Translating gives CASAQGDEQFF.

The chain's CDR3 is CASSPTITGPQHF. The CDR3, as DNA: TGTGCCAGCAGCCCGACTATTACGGGACCCCAGCATTTT. The rearrangement uses TRBV3-1 (or the pseudogene TRBV3-2) and TRBJ1-5; D gene unclear. CDR1 is LGHDT and CDR2 is YNNKEL in the germline V gene (reference sequence). This CDR3 is 13 amino acids long. V was shortened by 4 bases and J by 10 bases, with 14 bases between the two germline ends.

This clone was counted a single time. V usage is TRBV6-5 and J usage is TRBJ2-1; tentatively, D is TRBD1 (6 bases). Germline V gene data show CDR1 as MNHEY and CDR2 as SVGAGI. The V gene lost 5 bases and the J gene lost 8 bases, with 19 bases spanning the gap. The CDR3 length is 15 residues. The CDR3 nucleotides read TGTGCCAGCAGTCGCCCGGGACAAATGAGGGATGAGCAGTTCTTC. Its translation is CASSRPGQMRDEQFF.

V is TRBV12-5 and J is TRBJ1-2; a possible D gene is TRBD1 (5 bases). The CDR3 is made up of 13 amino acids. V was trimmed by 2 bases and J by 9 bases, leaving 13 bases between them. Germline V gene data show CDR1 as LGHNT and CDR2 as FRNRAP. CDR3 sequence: CASGLSGGGSYTF. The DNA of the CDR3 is TGTGCTAGTGGTTTGTCCGGTGGGGGGAGCTACACCTTC.

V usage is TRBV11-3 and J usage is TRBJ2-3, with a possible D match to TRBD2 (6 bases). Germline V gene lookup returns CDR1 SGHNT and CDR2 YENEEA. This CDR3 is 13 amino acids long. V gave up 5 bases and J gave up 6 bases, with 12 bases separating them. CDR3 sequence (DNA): TGTGCCAGCAGCCCAGGGAGGCGGGATACGCAGTATTTT. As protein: CASSPGRRDTQYF.

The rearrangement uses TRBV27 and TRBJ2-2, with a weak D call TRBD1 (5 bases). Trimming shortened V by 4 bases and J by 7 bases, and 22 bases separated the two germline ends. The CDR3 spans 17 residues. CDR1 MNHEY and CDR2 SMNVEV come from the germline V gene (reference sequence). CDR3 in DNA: TGTGCCAGCAGTTCACGCCCTGGGGCAGGGTCGCACGGGGAGCTGTTTTTT. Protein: CASSSRPGAGSHGELFF.

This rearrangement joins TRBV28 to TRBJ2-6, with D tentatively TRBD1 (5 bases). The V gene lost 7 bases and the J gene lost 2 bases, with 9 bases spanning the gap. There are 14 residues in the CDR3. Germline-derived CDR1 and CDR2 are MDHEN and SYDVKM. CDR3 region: CASNGAAGANVLTF. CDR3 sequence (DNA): TGTGCCAGCAATGGGGCGGCTGGGGCCAACGTCCTGACTTTC.

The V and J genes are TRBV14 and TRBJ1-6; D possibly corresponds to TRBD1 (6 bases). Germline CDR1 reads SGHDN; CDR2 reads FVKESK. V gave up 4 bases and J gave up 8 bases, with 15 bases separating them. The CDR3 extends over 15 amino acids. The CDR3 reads CASSRPGHLDSPLHF. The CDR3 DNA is TGTGCCAGCAGCCGTCCGGGACACCTAGATTCACCCCTCCACTTT. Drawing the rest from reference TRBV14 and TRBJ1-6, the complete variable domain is EAGVTQFPSHSVIEKGQTVTLRCDPISGHDNLYWYRRVMGKEIKFLLHFVKESKQDESGMPNNRFLAERTGGTYSTLKVQPAELEDSGVYFCASSRPGHLDSPLHFGNGTRLTVT.

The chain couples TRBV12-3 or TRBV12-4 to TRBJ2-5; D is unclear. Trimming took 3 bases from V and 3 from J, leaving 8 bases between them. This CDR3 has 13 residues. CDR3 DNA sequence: TGTGCCAGCAGTTTTGCACGGGAAGAGACCCAGTACTTC. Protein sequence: CASSFAREETQYF.

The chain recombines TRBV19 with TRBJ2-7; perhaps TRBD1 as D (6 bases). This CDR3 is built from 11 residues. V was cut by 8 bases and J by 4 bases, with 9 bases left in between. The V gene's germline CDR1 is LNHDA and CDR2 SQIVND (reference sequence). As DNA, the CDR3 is TGTGCCAGTGGACAGCATTACGAGCAGTACTTC. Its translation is CASGQHYEQYF.

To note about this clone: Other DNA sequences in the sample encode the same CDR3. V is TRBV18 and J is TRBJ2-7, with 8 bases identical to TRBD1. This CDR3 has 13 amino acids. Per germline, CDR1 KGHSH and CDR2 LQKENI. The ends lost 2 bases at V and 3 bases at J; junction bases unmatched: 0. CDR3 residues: CASSPGTGYEQYF. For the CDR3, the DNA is TGTGCCAGCTCACCAGGGACAGGCTACGAGCAGTACTTC.

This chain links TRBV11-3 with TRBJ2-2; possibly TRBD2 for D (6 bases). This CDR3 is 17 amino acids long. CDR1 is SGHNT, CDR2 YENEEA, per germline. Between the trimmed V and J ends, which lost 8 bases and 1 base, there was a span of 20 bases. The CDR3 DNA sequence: TGTGCCAGCTCTCCTTGGACCTGGGGGGAGAACACCGGGGAGCTGTTTTTT. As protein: CASSPWTWGENTGELFF.

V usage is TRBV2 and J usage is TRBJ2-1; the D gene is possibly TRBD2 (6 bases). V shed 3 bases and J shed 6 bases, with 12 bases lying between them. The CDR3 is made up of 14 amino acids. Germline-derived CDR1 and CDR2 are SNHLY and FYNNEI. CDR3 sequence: CASSDRLAPNEQFF. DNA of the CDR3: TGTGCCAGCAGTGATCGTCTAGCGCCCAATGAGCAGTTCTTC.

The chain's CDR3 is CASSSTVGGYNSPLHF. CDR3 sequence (DNA): TGTGCCAGCAGTTCCACCGTCGGAGGCTATAATTCACCCCTCCACTTT. This chain connects TRBV6-5 to TRBJ1-6; D gene ambiguous. Per the germline V gene, CDR1 is MNHEY and CDR2 is SVGAGI. This CDR3 spans 16 amino acids. Trimming shortened V by 4 bases and J by 3 bases, and 13 bases separated the two germline ends.

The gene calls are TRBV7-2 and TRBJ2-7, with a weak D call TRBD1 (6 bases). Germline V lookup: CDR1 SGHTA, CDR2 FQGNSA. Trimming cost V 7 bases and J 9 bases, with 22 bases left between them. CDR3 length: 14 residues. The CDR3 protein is CASTLNVGGAVQYF. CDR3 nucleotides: TGTGCCAGCACCCTTAATGTAGGGGGAGCGGTGCAGTACTTC.

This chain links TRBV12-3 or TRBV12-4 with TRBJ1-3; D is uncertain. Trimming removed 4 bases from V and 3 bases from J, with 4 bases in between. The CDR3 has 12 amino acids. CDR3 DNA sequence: TGTGCCAGCAGTTCCAATGGAAACACCATATATTTT. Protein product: CASSSNGNTIYF.

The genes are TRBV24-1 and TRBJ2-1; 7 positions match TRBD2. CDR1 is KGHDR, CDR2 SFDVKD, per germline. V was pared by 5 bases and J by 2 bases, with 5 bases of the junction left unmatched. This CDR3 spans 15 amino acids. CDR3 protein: CATSGGAGPYNEQFF. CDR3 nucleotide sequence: TGTGCCACCAGTGGAGGAGCGGGGCCCTACAATGAGCAGTTCTTC.

The CDR3 bases are TGTGCCGCTGGGGGACAGGGCCGCGACGAGCAGTACTTC. Its protein is CAAGGQGRDEQYF. The chain combines TRBV24-1 with TRBJ2-7; 9 nucleotides line up with TRBD1. Unmatched junction bases numbered 10, after V lost 12 bases and J lost 5 bases. The germline CDR1 and CDR2 sequences are KGHDR and SFDVKD. This CDR3 has 13 amino acids.

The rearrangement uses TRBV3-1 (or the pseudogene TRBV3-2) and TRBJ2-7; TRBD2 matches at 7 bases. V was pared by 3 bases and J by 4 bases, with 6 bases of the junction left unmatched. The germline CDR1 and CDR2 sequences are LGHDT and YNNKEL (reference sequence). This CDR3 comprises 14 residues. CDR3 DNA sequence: TGTGCCAGCAGCCACGAGCGGGATTCTTACGAGCAGTACTTC. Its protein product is CASSHERDSYEQYF.

The CDR3, as DNA: TGCGCCAGCTCCGGCGGAGGGGAAGGGAACACTGAAGCTTTCTTT. Translating gives CASSGGGEGNTEAFF. The chain couples TRBV5-1 to TRBJ1-1, with TRBD1 as a possible D gene (5 bases). There are 15 residues in the CDR3. Trimming left V 7 bases short and J 1 base short, with 17 bases between. CDR1 is SGHRS, CDR2 YFSETQ, per germline.

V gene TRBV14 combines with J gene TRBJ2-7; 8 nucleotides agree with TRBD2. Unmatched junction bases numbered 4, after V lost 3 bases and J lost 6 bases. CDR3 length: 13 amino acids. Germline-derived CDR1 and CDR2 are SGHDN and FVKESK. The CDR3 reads CASSQDLAGEQYF. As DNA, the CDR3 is TGTGCCAGCAGCCAGGATCTAGCGGGCGAGCAGTACTTC.

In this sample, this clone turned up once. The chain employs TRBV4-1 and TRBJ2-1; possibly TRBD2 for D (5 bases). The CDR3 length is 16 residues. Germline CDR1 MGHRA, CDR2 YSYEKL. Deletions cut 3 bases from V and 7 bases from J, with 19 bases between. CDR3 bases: TGCGCCAGCAGCCACCGGGCCCTGGCGGGTCGGAATGAGCAGTTCTTC. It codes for CASSHRALAGRNEQFF.